This T cell receptor beta chain was sequenced for a study of molecular identifiers for immune sequencing clone quantification. Preparation of the bulk TCR libraries relied on previously described methods and listed TCR primers. TCRdb recomputed calls from the PCR reads with MiXCR, one row per CDR3 protein. Of 40,000 to 45,000 distinct CDR3 sequences listed, less than 20% were seen once; the top ten hold approximately 1.2%. This clonotype appeared many times. The V end lost 4 bases, the J end lost 5 bases, and 12 bases lay between the germline ends. This CDR3 comprises 14 residues. It was from 20,000 to 1,000,000 sorted cells, with 10%, 30% or 50% RNA, that naive CD8 libraries came. A CD8+CD4-CCR7+CD45RA+ gate was used to sort naive CD8 T cells.

The sequenced material came from naive CD8+ T cells from blood, with Jurkat cell RNA spiked in. The subset was: FACS-sorted CD8+CD4-CCR7+CD45RA+ naive T cells. The TCR sequence derives from a human donor in good health. Some libraries in this study had Jurkat cell RNA spiked in. The rearrangement uses TRBV12-3 or TRBV12-4 and TRBJ1-5; possible D gene TRBD1, 6 bases. This CDR3 is CASSSKQGYQPQHF. CDR3 in DNA: TGTGCCAGCAGTTCGAAACAGGGCTATCAGCCCCAGCATTTT.